The clone carrying this T cell receptor beta chain was observed once. Antigen unknown. Clones were sequenced by immunoSEQ multiplex PCR, and TCRdb holds only the in-frame ones, with some missing. The table has fewer than 65,000 clones, around 93% seen once. The record originates from a study of OX40 agonist ivuxolimab in advanced cancers. Study overall: Partial responses were achieved by three patients: one hepatocellular carcinoma, two cutaneous melanoma.

This CDR3 spans 18 amino acids. The V end was cut by 0 bases, the J end by 1 base, with 17 bases between. CDR1 is SGDLS and CDR2 is YYNGEE in the germline V gene. Study outcomes and limitations: In the 0.1 to 3.0 mg/kg range, CD4+ and CD8+ blood T cells had expanded clonally by week 6. Researchers report that CD8+ T cells had, on average, more expanded clones than CD4+. Partly responding patients at 0.1-3.0 mg/kg showed some of the smallest clonal expansion.

This sample comprised CD4+ or CD8+ T cells sorted from blood, obtained in a trial of the OX40 agonist ivuxolimab. J is TRBJ2-1 and V is TRBV9, with D uncertain. The receptor comes from an adult with an advanced solid tumor such as melanoma, head and neck, liver or kidney cancer. The CDR3 sequence: CASSVVDVKWKSYNEQFF. CDR3 coding DNA: TGTGCCAGCAGCGTAGTAGACGTGAAGTGGAAATCCTACAATGAGCAGTTCTTC.